A single sample gave rise to the 24 T cell receptor beta chains below, sequenced in a study of blood T cell repertoires in COVID-19. Only in-frame clones appear in the TCRdb table, and some are missing; sequencing was by immunoSEQ multiplex PCR. The data show around 46,000 clones, around 90% seen once. The sample was peripheral blood. These receptors were collected from a man in his fifties or sixties with acute or convalescent COVID-19.

The V call is TRBV6-2 or TRBV6-3, the J call TRBJ2-3; possibly TRBD2 for D (6 bases). The CDR3 has 19 amino acids. Germline CDR1 MNHEY, CDR2 SVGEGT. Deletions cut 5 bases from V and 4 bases from J, with 28 bases between. CDR3 DNA: TGTGCCAGCAGTCCCCTTGCTAAATCTCAAGTAGGGGAGGCAGATACGCAGTATTTT. Amino acid sequence: CASSPLAKSQVGEADTQYF.

This clone was observed a single time. The chain couples TRBV9 to TRBJ2-1; 7 nucleotides align to TRBD2. After removal of 0 bases from V and 4 bases from J, the junction contained 10 bases not matched to a gene. Germline loops: CDR1 SGDLS, CDR2 YYNGEE. There are 17 residues in the CDR3. CDR3 DNA: TGTGCCAGCAGCGTAGCTAATAACGCGGGAGAGTACAATGAGCAGTTCTTC. This gives the protein CASSVANNAGEYNEQFF. Combining the CDR3 with reference TRBV9 and TRBJ2-1 gives the whole variable domain DSGVTQTPKHLITATGQRVTLRCSPRSGDLSVYWYQQSLDQGLQFLIQYYNGEERAKGNILERFSAQQFPDLHSELNLSSLELGDSALYFCASSVANNAGEYNEQFFGPGTRLTVL.

The CDR3 loop is CASSSLRLGANQPQHF. The CDR3 nucleotides read TGTGCCAGCAGCTCATTACGCTTGGGGGCTAATCAGCCCCAGCATTTT. The chain carries TRBV5-6 and TRBJ1-5; tentative D call: TRBD1 (6 bases). This CDR3 spans 16 amino acids. The ends were cut back, 3 bases at V and 4 bases at J, with 17 bases in the middle. The germline V gene encodes CDR1 SGHDT and CDR2 YYEEEE.

V gene TRBV24-1 combines with J gene TRBJ2-5, with 10 bases lining up with TRBD1. This CDR3 is built from 15 residues. Germline lookup yields CDR1 KGHDR and CDR2 SFDVKD. Trimming took 4 bases from V and 5 from J; bases not matched to a gene: 6. The CDR3 here is CATSDPTGGTETQYF. The CDR3 coding sequence is TGTGCCACCAGTGACCCGACAGGGGGCACGGAGACCCAGTACTTC.

The count of this clone is one. This sequence joins TRBV2 and TRBJ2-1; TRBD2 aligns across 14 bases. CDR3 length equals 18 residues. After removal of 4 bases from V and 0 bases from J, the junction contained 5 bases not matched to a gene. Germline loops: CDR1 SNHLY, CDR2 FYNNEI. CDR3 in amino acids: CASSGLAGGSSSYNEQFF. In DNA form, the CDR3 reads TGTGCCAGCAGTGGACTAGCGGGAGGGTCGAGCTCCTACAATGAGCAGTTCTTC. Using reference TRBV2 and TRBJ2-1 for the parts outside the CDR3, the full variable domain is EPEVTQTPSHQVTQMGQEVILRCVPISNHLYFYWYRQILGQKVEFLVSFYNNEISEKSEIFDDQFSVERPDGSNFTLKIRSTKLEDSAMYFCASSGLAGGSSSYNEQFFGPGTRLTVL.

The chain recombines TRBV6-6 with TRBJ1-2; TRBD1 agrees at 12 bases. There are 15 residues in the CDR3. Germline-derived CDR1 and CDR2 are MNHNY and SVGAGI (reference sequence). With 7 bases clipped from V and 11 bases from J, the junction kept 14 bases outside the gene matches. CDR3 nucleotides: TGTGCCAGCATTCTTAACTCGCCGGGACAGGGGGCTTACACCTTC. The encoded protein is CASILNSPGQGAYTF.

This sequence joins TRBV11-2 and TRBJ1-1, with 7 bases matching TRBD1. Germline CDR1 reads SGHAT; CDR2 reads FQNNGV. The CDR3 is made up of 15 amino acids. Trimming at V came to 4 bases and at J to 8 bases, leaving 13 bases not matched to a gene. As DNA, the CDR3 is TGTGCCAGCAGCTGGGGACAGTCTGTCCGTTACGAAGCTTTCTTT. Protein sequence: CASSWGQSVRYEAFF.

The chain combines TRBV7-8 with TRBJ1-2; unclear D gene. This CDR3 contains 15 residues. Germline V gene sequence: CDR1 SGHVS, CDR2 FQNEAQ. With 1 base removed from V and 8 bases from J, the gap between germline ends came to 17 bases. DNA of the CDR3: TGTGCCAGCAGCTTAGAAGACAACGACGTGATCGGCTACACCTTC. It encodes CASSLEDNDVIGYTF.

The chain employs TRBV3-1 (or the pseudogene TRBV3-2) and TRBJ2-5, with D unclear. The CDR3 extends over 14 amino acids. The V end lost 0 bases, the J end lost 1 base, and 6 bases lay between the germline ends. Germline V gene lookup returns CDR1 LGHDT and CDR2 YNNKEL (reference sequence). The CDR3: CASSQDASQETQYF. The CDR3 nucleotides read TGTGCCAGCAGCCAAGATGCCAGCCAAGAGACCCAGTACTTC.

The chain employs TRBV10-1 and TRBJ2-7; 8 bases map to TRBD1. The CDR3 sequence is 16 residues long. Per the germline V gene, CDR1 is WNHNN and CDR2 is SYGVQD (reference sequence). With V trimmed by 8 bases and J by 6 bases, 18 bases remained unmatched. The CDR3 loop is CASQRIPGQGAGEQYF. The CDR3 DNA sequence: TGCGCCAGCCAACGCATCCCCGGGCAGGGGGCAGGCGAGCAGTACTTC.

This chain links TRBV6-6 with TRBJ2-7; TRBD2 aligns across 10 bases. This CDR3 region has 16 residues. V lost 0 bases to trimming and J lost 4 bases; unmatched junction nucleotides: 6. Germline CDR1 is MNHNY and CDR2 is SVGAGI (reference sequence). As DNA, the CDR3 is TGTGCCAGCAGTTACTCGAGGAGCGGGGGGGAGTACGAGCAGTACTTC. This gives the protein CASSYSRSGGEYEQYF.

The rearrangement joins TRBV7-2 to TRBJ2-5; possible D gene TRBD1, 6 bases. V lost 4 bases, J lost 5 bases, and 14 bases lay in between. Per germline, CDR1 SGHTA and CDR2 FQGNSA. The CDR3 sequence is 14 residues long. In DNA, the CDR3 is TGTGCCAGCAGCTCCCCGTCAGGGGCGGAGACCCAGTACTTC. Amino acid sequence: CASSSPSGAETQYF.

The chain recombines TRBV18 with TRBJ2-4; 8 bases fit TRBD2. J was trimmed by 8 bases and V by 2 bases; bases with no gene match: 11. Germline values: CDR1 KGHSH, CDR2 LQKENI. The CDR3 consists of 16 residues. CDR3 nucleotide sequence: TGTGCCAGCTCACCAAATCCGGCGGGAGCGGGGGACATTCAGTACTTC. It yields the protein CASSPNPAGAGDIQYF.

The rearrangement joins TRBV6-2 or TRBV6-3 to TRBJ1-3, with D hard to call. Per the germline V gene, CDR1 is MNHEY and CDR2 is SVGEGT. V was clipped by 6 bases and J by 0 bases, with 9 bases between them. The CDR3 length is 14 residues. In DNA, the CDR3 is TGTGCCAGCAGCCTCTGGAGCTCTGGAAACACCATATATTTT. Translating it yields CASSLWSSGNTIYF.

The rearrangement links TRBV9 to TRBJ1-2; D remains ambiguous. V lost 4 bases to trimming and J lost 0 bases, with 13 bases between them. Germline V gene lookup returns CDR1 SGDLS and CDR2 YYNGEE. The CDR3 sequence is 15 residues long. CDR3 nucleotide sequence: TGTGCCAGCAGCTCCTCCCCGCCAGCTAACTATGGCTACACCTTC. Residues: CASSSSPPANYGYTF.

The J gene is TRBJ2-5, the V gene TRBV4-2, with TRBD2 matching over 12 bases. V dropped 5 bases and J dropped 4; count of bases not matched to a gene: 11. The CDR3 has 17 residues. CDR1 is LGHNA and CDR2 is YNFKEQ in the germline V gene. This CDR3 is CASSSRLAGDPRETQYF. The CDR3 DNA reads as TGTGCCAGCAGCTCTCGACTAGCGGGGGATCCTCGAGAGACCCAGTACTTC.

This rearrangement joins TRBV19 to TRBJ1-1; the match to TRBD1 covers 7 bases. The V and J ends lost 5 bases and 5 bases, in that order; junction bases with no gene match: 8. CDR3 length: 14 amino acids. CDR1 and CDR2 (germline): LNHDA, SQIVND (reference sequence). CDR3 sequence (DNA): TGTGCCAGTAGTCCAAAGACAGGGAGTACTGAAGCTTTCTTT. Translated, it gives CASSPKTGSTEAFF.

This chain uses TRBV7-2 with TRBJ1-3; D gene ambiguous. V gave up 7 bases and J gave up 0 bases, with 7 bases separating them. Germline loops: CDR1 SGHTA, CDR2 FQGNSA. The CDR3 is made up of 13 amino acids. This chain's CDR3 is CASTQLSGNTIYF. CDR3 DNA sequence: TGTGCCAGCACTCAACTCTCTGGAAACACCATATATTTT.

The chain links TRBV28 to TRBJ1-4; TRBD1 matches 9 bases. Germline V gene data show CDR1 as MDHEN and CDR2 as SYDVKM. Trimming at V came to 5 bases and at J to 8 bases, leaving 9 bases not matched to a gene. This CDR3 has 15 residues. The CDR3 here is CASSPPGQGWEKLFF. CDR3 DNA: TGTGCCAGCAGTCCCCCGGGACAGGGTTGGGAAAAACTGTTTTTT.

The rearrangement uses TRBV5-4 and TRBJ1-1, with a possible D match to TRBD1 (5 bases). CDR3 length: 14 residues. The V gene lost 2 bases and the J gene lost 4 bases, with 12 bases spanning the gap. CDR1 is SGHNT, CDR2 YYREEE, per germline (reference sequence). As DNA, the CDR3 is TGTGCCAGCAGCTTCGACAGCTCTGCCACTGAAGCTTTCTTT. Protein: CASSFDSSATEAFF.

V is TRBV27 and J is TRBJ2-7; 7 bases agree with TRBD1. The CDR3 is made up of 14 amino acids. CDR1 and CDR2 (germline): MNHEY, SMNVEV (reference sequence). V lost 3 bases and J lost 1; bases outside the gene matches: 3. CDR3 region: CASSFPTGSYEQYF. The CDR3 DNA sequence: TGTGCCAGCAGTTTCCCGACAGGGTCCTACGAGCAGTACTTC.

This clone is medium-sized in the sample. V usage is TRBV13 and J usage is TRBJ2-1; TRBD2 agrees at 12 bases. The CDR3 is made up of 15 amino acids. Germline trimming cut 5 bases from V and 9 bases from J; bases unmatched to any gene: 8. The germline CDR1 and CDR2 sequences are PRHDT and FYEKMQ (reference sequence). For the CDR3, the DNA is TGTGCCAGCAGCCCCAGGACTAGCGGGATATCTGAGCAGTTCTTC. It specifies CASSPRTSGISEQFF.

This clone is a singleton in its sample. The rearrangement links TRBV3-1 (or the pseudogene TRBV3-2) to TRBJ1-2, with D unclear. This CDR3 comprises 15 residues. Germline V lookup: CDR1 LGHDT, CDR2 YNNKEL (reference sequence). V lost 2 bases, J lost 0 bases, and 10 bases lay in between. CDR3 amino acids: CASSQKLQANYGYTF. The CDR3 DNA is TGTGCCAGCAGCCAAAAGCTTCAAGCTAACTATGGCTACACCTTC.

DNA for the CDR3: TGTGCCAGCAGTGGAGGTTCGGGGGACAGGAGCTCCTACGAGCAGTACTTC. It codes for CASSGGSGDRSSYEQYF. This chain links TRBV25-1 with TRBJ2-7; 8 bases are shared with TRBD1. V trimming: 4 bases; J trimming: 0 bases; junction bases outside the gene matches: 11. This CDR3 is built from 17 residues. Per germline, CDR1 MGHDK and CDR2 SYGVNS.